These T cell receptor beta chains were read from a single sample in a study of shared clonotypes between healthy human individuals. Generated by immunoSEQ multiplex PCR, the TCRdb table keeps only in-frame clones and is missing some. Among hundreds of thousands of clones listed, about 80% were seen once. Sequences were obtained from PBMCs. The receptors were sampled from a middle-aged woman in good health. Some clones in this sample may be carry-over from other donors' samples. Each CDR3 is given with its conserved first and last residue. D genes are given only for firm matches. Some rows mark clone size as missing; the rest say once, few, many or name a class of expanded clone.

CSVEVDSNQPQHF | TGCAGCGTTGAAGTAGATAGCAATCAGCCCCAGCATTTT | few | TRBV29-1 | - | TRBJ1-5
CASSFEHSPGQQFF | TGTGCCAGTAGCTTCGAGCATTCACCGGGACAGCAGTTCTTC | - | TRBV19 | - | TRBJ2-1
CASSQSKPGGDYGYTF | TGCGCCAGCAGTCAATCGAAGCCAGGGGGAGACTATGGCTACACCTTC | - | TRBV23-1 | TRBD1 | TRBJ1-2
CASSLAAFGGTDTQYF | TGTGCCAGCAGCTTAGCGGCCTTTGGAGGAACAGATACGCAGTATTTT | - | TRBV7-2 | - | TRBJ2-3
CASSDYRATGNTIYF | TGTGCCAGCAGTGACTACAGGGCCACGGGAAACACCATATATTTT | once | TRBV6-1 | - | TRBJ1-3
CASSLAKPGLAAGELFF | TGTGCCAGCAGCTTAGCAAAACCGGGACTAGCGGCCGGGGAGCTGTTTTTT | - | TRBV7-9 | TRBD2 | TRBJ2-2
CASSSDPDTSGNTIYF | TGTGCCAGCAGTTCCGACCCCGACACCTCTGGAAACACCATATATTTT | - | TRBV27 | - | TRBJ1-3
CASSLARDYNEQFF | TGCGCCAGCAGCTTAGCTCGGGACTACAATGAGCAGTTCTTC | - | TRBV7-2 | - | TRBJ2-1
CASSLVTGKGDYEQYF | TGTGCCAGCAGCTTAGTCACAGGGAAAGGGGACTACGAGCAGTACTTC | - | TRBV7-8 | - | TRBJ2-7
CAWSRGTSGRREQYF | TGTGCCTGGTCACGAGGGACTAGCGGGAGACGCGAGCAGTACTTC | - | TRBV30 | TRBD2 | TRBJ2-7
CASSSIRGTGVGGANVLTF | TGTGCCAGCAGCTCCATCCGCGGGACAGGGGTAGGTGGGGCCAACGTCCTGACTTTC | - | TRBV11-2 | TRBD1 | TRBJ2-6
CASSLGVSGRAGANVLTF | TGCGCCAGCAGCTTGGGAGTTAGCGGGAGAGCTGGGGCCAACGTCCTGACTTTC | once | TRBV5-1 | TRBD2 | TRBJ2-6
CAISEGTSGNYEQYF | TGTGCCATCAGTGAAGGGACTAGCGGGAACTACGAGCAGTACTTC | - | TRBV10-3 | TRBD2 | TRBJ2-7
CASRAGLVGQPQHF | TGTGCCAGCAGGGCAGGGTTGGTCGGTCAGCCCCAGCATTTT | - | TRBV2 | - | TRBJ1-5
CASSLDYETQYF | TGTGCCAGCAGCTTAGATTACGAGACCCAGTACTTC | - | TRBV11-2 | - | TRBJ2-5
CASSWQGLLSGNTIYF | TGTGCCAGCAGTTGGCAGGGGCTTTTATCTGGAAACACCATATATTTT | - | TRBV6-5 | - | TRBJ1-3
CASSLAGDYNEQFF | TGTGCCAGCAGCTTAGCGGGAGACTACAATGAGCAGTTCTTC | few | TRBV6-5 | TRBD2 | TRBJ2-1
CASSLSSTGELFF | TGTGCCAGCAGTTTATCGAGCACCGGGGAGCTGTTTTTT | - | TRBV27 | - | TRBJ2-2
CASRQRGPNTEAFF | TGTGCCAGCAGGCAGCGGGGACCCAACACTGAAGCTTTCTTT | - | TRBV28 | - | TRBJ1-1
CSVGRTSGSDEQFF | TGCAGCGTCGGGAGGACTAGCGGGAGTGATGAGCAGTTCTTC | - | TRBV29-1 | TRBD2 | TRBJ2-1
CASSPELAPSSYEQYF | TGTGCCAGCAGCCCGGAGCTGGCGCCCAGCTCCTACGAGCAGTACTTC | - | TRBV5-4 | - | TRBJ2-7
CASSYSLGSNTEAFF | TGTGCCAGCAGTTACTCCTTGGGGTCTAACACTGAAGCTTTCTTT | - | TRBV6-5 | - | TRBJ1-1
CSAVSYGYTF | TGCAGTGCTGTGAGCTATGGCTACACCTTC | - | TRBV20-1 | - | TRBJ1-2
CATGSGSSYNEQFF | TGTGCCACCGGTAGCGGGAGCTCCTACAATGAGCAGTTCTTC | - | TRBV28 | TRBD2 | TRBJ2-1
CASSRPNRGKGEKLFF | TGTGCCAGCAGCAGACCAAACAGGGGCAAAGGTGAAAAACTGTTTTTT | - | TRBV5-4 | TRBD1 | TRBJ1-4
CASSSYRAENTGELFF | TGTGCCAGCTCATCCTACCGGGCCGAGAACACCGGGGAGCTGTTTTTT | - | TRBV18 | - | TRBJ2-2
CASSLRQTNTEAFF | TGTGCCAGCAGTTTAAGGCAGACGAACACTGAAGCTTTCTTT | - | TRBV28 | - | TRBJ1-1
CASSLEASATYNEQFF | TGTGCCAGCAGCTTAGAGGCTAGCGCCACCTACAATGAGCAGTTCTTC | few | TRBV7-9 | - | TRBJ2-1
CASRRAGEGHNEQFF | TGTGCCAGCAGACGAGCGGGAGAGGGGCACAATGAGCAGTTCTTC | - | TRBV6-6 | TRBD2 | TRBJ2-1
CASPRTGSETQYF | TGTGCCAGCCCGCGGACAGGGTCTGAGACCCAGTACTTC | - | TRBV21-1 | - | TRBJ2-5
CASSTGQTSTNEKLFF | TGTGCCAGCAGTACGGGACAGACTTCAACTAATGAAAAACTGTTTTTT | - | TRBV28 | TRBD1 | TRBJ1-4
CASSEARDSNEQYF | TGTGCCAGCAGTGAGGCTCGGGACAGCAACGAGCAGTACTTC | - | TRBV6-1 | TRBD1 | TRBJ2-7
CAWSNWDGYTF | TGTGCCTGGAGTAATTGGGATGGCTACACCTTC | once | TRBV30 | - | TRBJ1-2
CASSVGYNEQFF | TGTGCCAGCAGCGTAGGTTACAATGAGCAGTTCTTC | few | TRBV9 | - | TRBJ2-1
CASSLFRVENNEQFF | TGCGCCAGCAGCTTATTTCGGGTAGAGAACAATGAGCAGTTCTTC | - | TRBV5-1 | - | TRBJ2-1
CASTRTPYGYTF | TGTGCCAGCACTAGGACACCCTATGGCTACACCTTC | - | TRBV6-1 | - | TRBJ1-2
CASSHGQPSHQPQHF | TGTGCCAGTAGTCACGGACAGCCGAGCCACCAGCCCCAGCATTTT | - | TRBV19 | - | TRBJ1-5
CASSLGGQDYEQYF | TGTGCCAGCAGCTTAGGGGGACAGGACTACGAGCAGTACTTC | - | TRBV7-9 | TRBD1 | TRBJ2-7
CASRWTANTGELFF | TGTGCCAGCAGGTGGACGGCGAACACCGGGGAGCTGTTTTTT | - | TRBV7-9 | - | TRBJ2-2
CASSLWKGGIGKNIQYF | TGTGCCAGCAGTTTATGGAAAGGGGGCATCGGCAAAAACATTCAGTACTTC | - | TRBV28 | TRBD1 | TRBJ2-4
CASSGFMGQEFGGYTF | TGTGCCAGCTCAGGGTTCATGGGACAGGAATTTGGTGGCTACACCTTC | - | TRBV18 | TRBD1 | TRBJ1-2
CASSLATNNEQFF | TGTGCCAGCAGCTTGGCGACCAACAATGAGCAGTTCTTC | - | TRBV7-3 | - | TRBJ2-1
CASSESRGTGELFF | TGTGCCAGCAGTGAAAGTAGGGGCACCGGGGAGCTGTTTTTT | - | TRBV6-1 | - | TRBJ2-2
CASRTGVWNEQFF | TGTGCCAGCAGAACAGGGGTGTGGAATGAGCAGTTCTTC | - | TRBV6-1 | TRBD1 | TRBJ2-1
CASSLGQGGLGGYEQYF | TGTGCCAGCAGCTTGGGACAGGGGGGACTAGGAGGTTACGAGCAGTACTTC | many | TRBV7-6 | TRBD1 | TRBJ2-7
CASSRGVSYNEQFF | TGTGCCAGCAGCCGGGGGGTTTCCTACAATGAGCAGTTCTTC | - | TRBV7-9 | TRBD2 | TRBJ2-1
CASTLNGRGTEAFF | TGTGCCAGTACCCTCAACGGAAGGGGCACTGAAGCTTTCTTT | - | TRBV19 | - | TRBJ1-1
CASSLEGEQFF | TGTGCCAGCAGCTTAGAGGGTGAGCAGTTCTTC | - | TRBV5-6 | - | TRBJ2-1
CAVRTGTSEADTQYF | TGTGCCGTTAGAACCGGGACTAGCGAGGCAGATACGCAGTATTTT | - | TRBV28 | TRBD2 | TRBJ2-3
CASSTQSGTTETQYF | TGTGCCAGTAGTACGCAATCGGGGACAACGGAGACCCAGTACTTC | - | TRBV19 | - | TRBJ2-5
CAISESTTGAFF | TGTGCCATCAGTGAGTCGACGACGGGGGCTTTCTTT | - | TRBV10-3 | - | TRBJ1-1
CSVVWTANSPLHF | TGCAGCGTTGTATGGACAGCTAATTCACCCCTCCACTTT | - | TRBV29-1 | - | TRBJ1-6
CASSIDSGANVLTF | TGTGCCAGTAGTATCGACTCTGGGGCCAACGTCCTGACTTTC | - | TRBV19 | - | TRBJ2-6
CASSYSGGRYTDTQYF | TGTGCCAGCAGTTACTCAGGGGGTCGGTACACAGATACGCAGTATTTT | once | TRBV6-6 | - | TRBJ2-3
CASSQVRVEYEQFF | TGTGCCAGCAGCCAAGTGCGCGTCGAGTATGAGCAGTTCTTC | few | TRBV14 | - | TRBJ2-1
CASRKQGAGNQPQHF | TGTGCCAGCAGAAAACAGGGGGCGGGCAATCAGCCCCAGCATTTT | - | TRBV5-8 | TRBD1 | TRBJ1-5
CASSKPGGVGQFF | TGTGCCAGCAGCAAACCTGGGGGCGTAGGGCAGTTCTTC | - | TRBV21-1 | - | TRBJ2-1
CASSAGQASGNTIYF | TGTGCCAGCAGCGCCGGACAAGCCTCTGGAAACACCATATATTTT | - | TRBV7-9 | - | TRBJ1-3
CASGTGTGAGNTIYF | TGTGCCAGCGGGACCGGGACAGGGGCTGGAAACACCATATATTTT | - | TRBV6-1 | TRBD1 | TRBJ1-3
CASSPEGSYNEQFF | TGCGCCAGCAGCCCGGAAGGCTCCTACAATGAGCAGTTCTTC | - | TRBV5-1 | - | TRBJ2-1